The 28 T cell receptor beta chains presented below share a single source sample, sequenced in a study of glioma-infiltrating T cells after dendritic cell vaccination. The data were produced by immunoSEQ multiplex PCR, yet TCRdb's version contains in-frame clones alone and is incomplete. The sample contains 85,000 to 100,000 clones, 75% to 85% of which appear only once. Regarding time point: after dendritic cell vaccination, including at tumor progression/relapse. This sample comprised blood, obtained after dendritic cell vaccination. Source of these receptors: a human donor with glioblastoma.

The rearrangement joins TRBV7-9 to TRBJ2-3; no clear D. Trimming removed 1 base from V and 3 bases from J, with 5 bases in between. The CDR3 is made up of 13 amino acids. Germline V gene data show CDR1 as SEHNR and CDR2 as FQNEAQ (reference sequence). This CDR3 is CASSLGVTDTQYF. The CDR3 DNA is TGTGCCAGCAGCTTAGGAGTTACAGATACGCAGTATTTT. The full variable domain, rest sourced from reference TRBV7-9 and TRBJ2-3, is DTGVSQNPRHKITKRGQNVTFRCDPISEHNRLYWYRQTLGQGPEFLTYFQNEAQLEKSRLLSDRFSAERPKGSFSTLEIQRTEQGDSAMYLCASSLGVTDTQYFGPGTRLTVL.

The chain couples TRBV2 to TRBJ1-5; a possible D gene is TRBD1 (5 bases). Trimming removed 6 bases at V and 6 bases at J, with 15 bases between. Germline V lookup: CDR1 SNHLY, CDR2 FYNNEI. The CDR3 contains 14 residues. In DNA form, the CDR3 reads TGTGCCAGCAGGCAGGGCCTCGGGAGTCAGCCCCAGCATTTT. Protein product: CASRQGLGSQPQHF.

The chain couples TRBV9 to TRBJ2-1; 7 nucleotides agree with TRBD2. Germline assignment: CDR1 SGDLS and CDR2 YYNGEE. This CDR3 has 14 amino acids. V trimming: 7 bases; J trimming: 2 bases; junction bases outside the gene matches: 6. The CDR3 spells CASGRGITYNEQFF. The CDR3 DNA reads TGTGCCAGCGGGAGGGGTATAACCTACAATGAGCAGTTCTTC.

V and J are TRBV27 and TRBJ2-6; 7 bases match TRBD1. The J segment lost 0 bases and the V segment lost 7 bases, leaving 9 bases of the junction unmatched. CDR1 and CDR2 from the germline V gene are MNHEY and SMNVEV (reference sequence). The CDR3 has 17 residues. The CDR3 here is CASTGTVRSSGANVLTF. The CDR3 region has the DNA TGTGCCAGCACCGGGACAGTTCGCAGCTCTGGGGCCAACGTCCTGACTTTC.

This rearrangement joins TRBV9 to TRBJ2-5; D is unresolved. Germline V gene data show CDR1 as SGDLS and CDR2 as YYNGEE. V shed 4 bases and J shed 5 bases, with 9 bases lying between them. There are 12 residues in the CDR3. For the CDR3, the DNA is TGTGCCAGCAGCCCAGGTGGGGAGACCCAGTACTTC. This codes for CASSPGGETQYF.

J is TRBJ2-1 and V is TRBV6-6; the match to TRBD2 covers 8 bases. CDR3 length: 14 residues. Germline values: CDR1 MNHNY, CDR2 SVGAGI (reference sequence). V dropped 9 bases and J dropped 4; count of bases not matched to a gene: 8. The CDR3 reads CASLGTRRYNEQFF. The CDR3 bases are TGTGCCAGTTTGGGGACTAGACGTTACAATGAGCAGTTCTTC.

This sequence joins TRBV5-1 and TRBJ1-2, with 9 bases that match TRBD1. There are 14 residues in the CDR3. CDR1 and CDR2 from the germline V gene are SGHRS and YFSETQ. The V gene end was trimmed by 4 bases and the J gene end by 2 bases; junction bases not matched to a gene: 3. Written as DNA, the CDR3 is TGCGCCAGCAGCATGGGGACAGGGAACTATGGCTACACCTTC. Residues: CASSMGTGNYGYTF. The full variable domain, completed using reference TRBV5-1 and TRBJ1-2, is KAGVTQTPRYLIKTRGQQVTLSCSPISGHRSVSWYQQTPGQGLQFLFEYFSETQRNKGNFPGRFSGRQFSNSRSEMNVSTLELGDSALYLCASSMGTGNYGYTFGSGTRLTVV.

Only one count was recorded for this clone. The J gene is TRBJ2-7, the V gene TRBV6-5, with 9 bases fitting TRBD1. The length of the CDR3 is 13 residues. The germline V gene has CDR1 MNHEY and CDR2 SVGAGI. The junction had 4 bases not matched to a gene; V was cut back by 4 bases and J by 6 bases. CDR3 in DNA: TGTGCCAGCAGTTCGGGACAGGGCCCCGAGCAGTACTTC. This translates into CASSSGQGPEQYF.

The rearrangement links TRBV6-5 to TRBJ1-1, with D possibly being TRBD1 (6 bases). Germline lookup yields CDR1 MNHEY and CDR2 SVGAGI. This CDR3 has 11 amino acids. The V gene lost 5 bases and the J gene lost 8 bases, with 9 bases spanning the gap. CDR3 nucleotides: TGTGCCAGCAGTCGAACAGGGGAAGCTTTCTTT. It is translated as CASSRTGEAFF.

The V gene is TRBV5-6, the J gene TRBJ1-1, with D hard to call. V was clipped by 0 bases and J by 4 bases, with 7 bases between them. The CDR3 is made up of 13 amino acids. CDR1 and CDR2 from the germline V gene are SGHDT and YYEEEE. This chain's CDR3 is CASSLVPSTEAFF. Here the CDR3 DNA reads TGTGCCAGCAGCTTGGTTCCCTCCACTGAAGCTTTCTTT.

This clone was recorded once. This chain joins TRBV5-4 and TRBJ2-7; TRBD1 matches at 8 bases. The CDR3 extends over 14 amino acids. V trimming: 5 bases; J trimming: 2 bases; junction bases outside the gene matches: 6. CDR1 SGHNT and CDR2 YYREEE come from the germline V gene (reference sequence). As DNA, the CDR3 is TGTGCCAGCAGGCCAACAGGGGGAACCTACGAGCAGTACTTC. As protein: CASRPTGGTYEQYF.

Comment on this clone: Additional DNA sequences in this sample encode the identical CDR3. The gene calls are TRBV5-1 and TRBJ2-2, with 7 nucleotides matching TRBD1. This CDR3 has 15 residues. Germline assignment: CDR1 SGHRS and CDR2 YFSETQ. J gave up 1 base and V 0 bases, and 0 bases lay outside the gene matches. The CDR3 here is CASSLDRGNTGELFF. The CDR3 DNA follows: TGCGCCAGCAGCTTGGACAGGGGGAACACCGGGGAGCTGTTTTTT.

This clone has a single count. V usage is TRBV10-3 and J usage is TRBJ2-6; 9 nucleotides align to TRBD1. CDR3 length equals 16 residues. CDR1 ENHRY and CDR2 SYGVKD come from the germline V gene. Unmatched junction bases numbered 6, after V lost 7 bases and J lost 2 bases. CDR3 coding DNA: TGTGCCATCACCGGGGACAGGGCCACTGGGGCCAACGTCCTGACTTTC. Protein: CAITGDRATGANVLTF.

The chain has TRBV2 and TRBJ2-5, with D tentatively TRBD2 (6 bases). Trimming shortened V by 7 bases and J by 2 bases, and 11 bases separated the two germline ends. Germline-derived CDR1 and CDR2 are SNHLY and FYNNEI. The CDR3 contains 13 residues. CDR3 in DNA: TGTGCCAGCACCGGAGGAGGGCAAGAGACCCAGTACTTC. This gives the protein CASTGGGQETQYF.

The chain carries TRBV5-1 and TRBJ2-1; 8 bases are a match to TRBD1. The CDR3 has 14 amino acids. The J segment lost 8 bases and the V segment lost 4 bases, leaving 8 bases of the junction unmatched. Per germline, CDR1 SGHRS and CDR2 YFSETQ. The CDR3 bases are TGCGCCAGCAGCCCGGGACAGGTCGGCGATGAGCAGTTCTTC. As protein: CASSPGQVGDEQFF.

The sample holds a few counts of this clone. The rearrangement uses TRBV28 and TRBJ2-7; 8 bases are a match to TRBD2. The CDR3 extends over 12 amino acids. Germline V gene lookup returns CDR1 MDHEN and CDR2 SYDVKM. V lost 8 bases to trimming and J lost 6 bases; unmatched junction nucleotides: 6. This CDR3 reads CASLGSGSEQYV. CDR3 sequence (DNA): TGTGCCAGCCTCGGAAGCGGGAGCGAGCAGTACGTC.

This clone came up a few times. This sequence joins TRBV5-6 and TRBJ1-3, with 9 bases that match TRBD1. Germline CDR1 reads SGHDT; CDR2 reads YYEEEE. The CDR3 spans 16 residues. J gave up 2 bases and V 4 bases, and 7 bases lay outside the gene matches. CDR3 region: CASSIRDRAPGNTIYF. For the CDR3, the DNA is TGTGCCAGCAGCATCCGGGACAGGGCTCCTGGAAACACCATATATTTT.

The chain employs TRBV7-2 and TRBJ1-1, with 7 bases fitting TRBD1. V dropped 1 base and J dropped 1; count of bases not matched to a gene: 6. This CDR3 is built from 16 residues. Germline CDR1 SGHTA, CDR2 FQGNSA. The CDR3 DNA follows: TGTGCCAGCAGCTTAGGAGTCAGGGGGACGAACACTGAAGCTTTCTTT. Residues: CASSLGVRGTNTEAFF.

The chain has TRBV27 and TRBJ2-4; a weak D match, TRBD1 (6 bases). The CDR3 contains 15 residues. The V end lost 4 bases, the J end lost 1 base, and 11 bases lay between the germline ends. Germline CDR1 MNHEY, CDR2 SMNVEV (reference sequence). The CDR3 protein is CASSSGALAKNIQYF. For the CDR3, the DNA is TGTGCCAGCAGTTCAGGGGCCCTCGCCAAAAACATTCAGTACTTC.

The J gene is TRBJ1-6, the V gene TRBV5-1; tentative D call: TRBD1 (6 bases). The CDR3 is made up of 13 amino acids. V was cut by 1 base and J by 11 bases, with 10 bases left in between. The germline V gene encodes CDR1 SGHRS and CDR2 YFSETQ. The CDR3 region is CASSLSAGAPLHF. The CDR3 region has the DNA TGCGCCAGCAGCTTGAGCGCAGGGGCACCCCTCCACTTT.

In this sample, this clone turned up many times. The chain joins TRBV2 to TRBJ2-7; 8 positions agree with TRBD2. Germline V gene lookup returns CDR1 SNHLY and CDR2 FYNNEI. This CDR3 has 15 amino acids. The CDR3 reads CVPPGQGTSSYEQYV. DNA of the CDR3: TGTGTCCCCCCGGGGCAGGGGACTAGCTCCTACGAGCAGTACGTC.

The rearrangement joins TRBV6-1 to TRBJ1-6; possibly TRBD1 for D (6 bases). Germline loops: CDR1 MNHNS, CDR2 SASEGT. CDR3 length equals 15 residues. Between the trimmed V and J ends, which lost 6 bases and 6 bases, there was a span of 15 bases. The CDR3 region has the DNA TGTGCCAGCAGATCCGGGGGGCCGGTTAATTCACCCCTCCACTTT. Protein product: CASRSGGPVNSPLHF.

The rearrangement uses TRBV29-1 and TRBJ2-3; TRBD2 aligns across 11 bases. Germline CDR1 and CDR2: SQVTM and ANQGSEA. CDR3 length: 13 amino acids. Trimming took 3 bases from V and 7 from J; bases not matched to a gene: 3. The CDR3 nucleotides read TGCAGCGTTGAGACTAGCGGGACTAATACGCAGTATTTT. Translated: CSVETSGTNTQYF.

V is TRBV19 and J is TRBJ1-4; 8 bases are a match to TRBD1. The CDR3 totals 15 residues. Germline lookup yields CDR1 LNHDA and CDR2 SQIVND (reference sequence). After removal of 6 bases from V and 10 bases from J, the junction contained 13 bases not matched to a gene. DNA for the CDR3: TGTGCCAGTAGAGGGACAGGTATATCGTTCGGAAAACTGTTTTTT. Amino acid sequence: CASRGTGISFGKLFF.

The CDR3 here is CASSQEIGGTVSTQYF. Written as DNA, the CDR3 is TGTGCCAGCAGCCAAGAAATTGGGGGGACAGTCTCGACCCAGTACTTC. This chain links TRBV4-2 with TRBJ2-5; possible D gene TRBD1, 7 bases. Germline CDR1 reads LGHNA; CDR2 reads YNFKEQ. The CDR3 is made up of 16 amino acids. V lost 0 bases and J 7 bases, leaving 18 bases between the germline ends.

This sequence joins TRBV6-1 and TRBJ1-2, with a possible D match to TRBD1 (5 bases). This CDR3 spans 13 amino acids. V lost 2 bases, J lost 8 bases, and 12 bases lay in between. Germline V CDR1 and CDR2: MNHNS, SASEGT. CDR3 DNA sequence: TGTGCCAGCAGTGAAAAGGGGCGGGGGGGCTACACCTTC. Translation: CASSEKGRGGYTF.

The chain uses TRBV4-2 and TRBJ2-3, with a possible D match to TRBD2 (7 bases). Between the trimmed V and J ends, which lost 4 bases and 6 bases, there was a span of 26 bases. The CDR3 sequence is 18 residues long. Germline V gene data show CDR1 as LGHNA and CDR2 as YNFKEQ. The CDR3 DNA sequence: TGTGCCAGCAGCCCCCGAACCCTCCGGGGGGCTATAACGGATACGCAGTATTTT. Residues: CASSPRTLRGAITDTQYF.

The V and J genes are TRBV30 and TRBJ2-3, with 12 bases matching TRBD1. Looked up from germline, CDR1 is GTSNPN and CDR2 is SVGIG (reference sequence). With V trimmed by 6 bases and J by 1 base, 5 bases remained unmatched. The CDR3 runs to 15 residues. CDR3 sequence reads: CACGGTGGGTDTQYF. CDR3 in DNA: TGTGCCTGCGGCGGGACAGGGGGCGGCACAGATACGCAGTATTTT.